This T cell receptor (beta chain) was recovered during a study of blood T cell repertoires in COVID-19. Data came from immunoSEQ multiplex PCR; TCRdb stores just in-frame clones and leaves some out. The table lists hundreds of thousands of clones, roughly 77% of them singletons. Germline lookup yields CDR1 SEHNR and CDR2 FQNEAQ (reference sequence). The CDR3 length is 16 residues. Trimming took 5 bases from V and 0 from J; bases not matched to a gene: 3. The clonotype comes from a woman older than 75 with acute or convalescent COVID-19. The chain uses TRBV7-9 and TRBJ2-5, with 13 bases that match TRBD2. Sample: peripheral blood. The CDR3 DNA sequence: TGTGCCAGCAGCCGGACTAGCGGGGGAAACCAAGAGACCCAGTACTTC. Translation: CASSRTSGGNQETQYF.